The 25 T cell receptor beta chains below were found in one sample sequenced in a study of blood T cell repertoires in COVID-19. Clones were sequenced by immunoSEQ multiplex PCR, and TCRdb holds only the in-frame ones, with some missing. The profile shows approximately 300,000 clones, over 90% of them singletons. The sample taken for sequencing was PBMCs or T cells enriched from blood (not recorded which). Every receptor here comes from a young woman who had been exposed to COVID-19.

The V and J genes are TRBV6-5 and TRBJ2-7; TRBD1 matches 8 bases. V was pared by 2 bases and J by 4 bases, with 4 bases of the junction left unmatched. This CDR3 has 14 amino acids. CDR1 MNHEY and CDR2 SVGAGI come from the germline V gene. For the CDR3, the DNA is TGTGCCAGCAGTTACGACAGGGGCCATTACGAGCAGTACTTC. It translates to CASSYDRGHYEQYF.

This chain uses TRBV3-1 (or the pseudogene TRBV3-2) with TRBJ2-7; D not certain. The CDR3 runs to 14 residues. V dropped 1 base and J dropped 3 bases, with 10 bases sitting between them. Germline V gene sequence: CDR1 LGHDT, CDR2 YNNKEL (reference sequence). The CDR3 reads CASSQVVVGYEQYF. CDR3 nucleotides: TGTGCCAGCAGCCAAGTTGTAGTCGGCTACGAGCAGTACTTC.

The chain recombines TRBV6-5 with TRBJ1-2; TRBD1 matches 8 bases. The trim removed 6 bases at V and 13 bases at J, leaving 16 bases unmatched. The CDR3 runs 14 residues. CDR1 and CDR2 from the germline V gene are MNHEY and SVGAGI. The DNA of the CDR3 is TGTGCCAGCAGCCCCACCGCCGGGACAGGATATCCCACCTTC. Its translation is CASSPTAGTGYPTF.

The V and J genes are TRBV6-5 and TRBJ1-2; weak D call: TRBD1 (5 bases). This CDR3 spans 15 amino acids. The V gene lost 7 bases and the J gene lost 5 bases, with 20 bases spanning the gap. In germline, CDR1 is MNHEY, CDR2 SVGAGI. CDR3 sequence (DNA): TGTGCCAGCAATGTAAGCCCGGGACTCGGTTATGGCTACACCTTC. This sequence encodes CASNVSPGLGYGYTF.

V is TRBV5-1 and J is TRBJ1-4; D unclear. V dropped 4 bases and J dropped 8 bases, with 12 bases sitting between them. The CDR3 totals 13 residues. CDR1 and CDR2 from the germline V gene are SGHRS and YFSETQ. CDR3 in amino acids: CASSPRVGEKLFF. CDR3 sequence (DNA): TGCGCCAGCAGCCCCCGGGTCGGAGAAAAACTGTTTTTT.

This chain links TRBV20-1 with TRBJ2-2; a possible D gene is TRBD2 (5 bases). The germline CDR1 and CDR2 sequences are DFQATT and SNEGSKA (reference sequence). This CDR3 is 14 amino acids long. V lost 3 bases and J 4 bases, leaving 12 bases between the germline ends. The CDR3 spells CSASGVGSTGELFF. DNA of the CDR3: TGCAGTGCTAGTGGGGTGGGGAGCACCGGGGAGCTGTTTTTT.

This chain joins TRBV19 and TRBJ1-5; 11 nucleotides align to TRBD1. Germline assignment: CDR1 LNHDA and CDR2 SQIVND (reference sequence). The CDR3 is 13 amino acids. V trimming: 9 bases; J trimming: 6 bases; junction bases outside the gene matches: 4. The CDR3 protein is CASTGTGGQPQHF. As DNA, the CDR3 is TGTGCCAGCACCGGGACAGGGGGTCAGCCCCAGCATTTT.

V gene TRBV7-2 combines with J gene TRBJ2-5; TRBD2 matches 9 bases. The CDR3 runs to 14 residues. Looked up from germline, CDR1 is SGHTA and CDR2 is FQGNSA. The V and J ends lost 2 bases and 9 bases, in that order; junction bases with no gene match: 7. In nucleotides, the CDR3 is TGTGCCAGCAGCTTACTGCTCCAGCGGGGGGCCCAGTACTTC. This encodes CASSLLLQRGAQYF.

The rearrangement uses TRBV5-1 and TRBJ2-7; 9 nucleotides line up with TRBD1. Germline values: CDR1 SGHRS, CDR2 YFSETQ. The CDR3 totals 16 residues. The V segment lost 4 bases and the J segment 3 bases; nucleotides outside the gene matches: 11. The DNA of the CDR3 is TGCGCCAGCAGCAGGACCCCGGGACAGGGAGACTACGAGCAGTACTTC. As protein: CASSRTPGQGDYEQYF.

The chain joins TRBV3-1 (or the pseudogene TRBV3-2) to TRBJ1-2; D is perhaps TRBD1 (5 bases). The CDR3 length is 15 residues. The germline CDR1 and CDR2 sequences are LGHDT and YNNKEL (reference sequence). V was trimmed by 0 bases and J by 4 bases, leaving 12 bases between them. The CDR3 sequence: CASSQDPGGGYGYTF. The CDR3 coding sequence is TGTGCCAGCAGCCAAGATCCCGGGGGAGGCTATGGCTACACCTTC.

The chain joins TRBV10-3 to TRBJ2-7, with D tentatively TRBD2 (6 bases). CDR3 length: 13 residues. Germline CDR1 and CDR2: ENHRY and SYGVKD. Trimming removed 6 bases from V and 2 bases from J, with 11 bases in between. The CDR3 nucleotides are TGTGCCATCAGGGAGGGGAGCCCCTACGAGCAGTACTTC. Translating gives CAIREGSPYEQYF.

This clone was found once. The chain carries TRBV13 and TRBJ2-7; 10 nucleotides agree with TRBD1. Trimming at V came to 5 bases and at J to 4 bases, leaving 2 bases not matched to a gene. The CDR3 has 13 residues. Germline V gives CDR1 PRHDT, CDR2 FYEKMQ (reference sequence). The CDR3: CASSRDRGYEQYF. The DNA of the CDR3 is TGTGCCAGCAGCCGGGACAGGGGTTACGAGCAGTACTTC.

The CDR3 sequence is CASSLAGGSNTEAFF. CDR3 coding DNA: TGCGCCAGCAGCTTGGCGGGGGGATCCAACACTGAAGCTTTCTTT. V is TRBV5-1 and J is TRBJ1-1, with a possible D match to TRBD1 (5 bases). The germline V gene encodes CDR1 SGHRS and CDR2 YFSETQ. V shed 0 bases and J shed 2 bases, with 11 bases lying between them. The length of the CDR3 is 15 residues. Variable domain in full (rest from reference TRBV5-1 and TRBJ1-1): KAGVTQTPRYLIKTRGQQVTLSCSPISGHRSVSWYQQTPGQGLQFLFEYFSETQRNKGNFPGRFSGRQFSNSRSEMNVSTLELGDSALYLCASSLAGGSNTEAFFGQGTRLTVV.

The rearrangement joins TRBV5-4 to TRBJ1-5, with D possibly TRBD1 on 6 matching bases. The V end lost 4 bases, the J end lost 2 bases, and 19 bases lay between the germline ends. The germline V gene encodes CDR1 SGHNT and CDR2 YYREEE (reference sequence). This CDR3 region has 17 residues. For the CDR3, the DNA is TGTGCCAGCAGCCCTACAGGGTCCCCATGGGGCAATCAGCCCCAGCATTTT. It specifies CASSPTGSPWGNQPQHF.

V gene TRBV9 combines with J gene TRBJ1-1, with a tentative D call TRBD1 (5 bases). The CDR3 contains 15 residues. Deletions cut 0 bases from V and 3 bases from J, with 12 bases between. Per germline, CDR1 SGDLS and CDR2 YYNGEE. The CDR3 loop reads CASSVEGRGYTEAFF. The CDR3 DNA reads as TGTGCCAGCAGCGTAGAGGGGCGGGGATACACTGAAGCTTTCTTT.

This rearrangement joins TRBV4-1 to TRBJ2-1; the match to TRBD2 covers 10 bases. Germline CDR1 is MGHRA and CDR2 is YSYEKL. The CDR3 length is 14 residues. V trimming: 5 bases; J trimming: 9 bases; junction bases outside the gene matches: 7. The CDR3 bases are TGCGCCAGCAGCACAGCGGGGGGGGATTCTGAGCAGTTCTTC. Amino acid sequence: CASSTAGGDSEQFF.

The chain combines TRBV3-1 (or the pseudogene TRBV3-2) with TRBJ1-4; 8 bases match TRBD1. CDR3 length equals 14 residues. Germline CDR1 is LGHDT and CDR2 is YNNKEL (reference sequence). V was pared by 4 bases and J by 4 bases, with 2 bases of the junction left unmatched. The DNA for the CDR3 is TGTGCCAGCAGCCGAGACAGGGGTAATGAAAAACTGTTTTTT. Its translation: CASSRDRGNEKLFF.

This chain joins TRBV19 and TRBJ2-3; tentatively, D is TRBD2 (6 bases). The CDR3 is made up of 17 amino acids. Germline values: CDR1 LNHDA, CDR2 SQIVND (reference sequence). V was trimmed by 5 bases and J by 1 base, leaving 19 bases between them. The CDR3 sequence: CASSPSTFVAGTDTQYF. CDR3 DNA sequence: TGTGCCAGTAGTCCCTCGACTTTTGTAGCGGGCACAGATACGCAGTATTTT. Supplemented by reference TRBV19 and TRBJ2-3, the full variable domain reads DGGITQSPKYLFRKEGQNVTLSCEQNLNHDAMYWYRQDPGQGLRLIYYSQIVNDFQKGDIAEGYSVSREKKESFPLTVTSAQKNPTAFYLCASSPSTFVAGTDTQYFGPGTRLTVL.

The J gene is TRBJ2-3, the V gene TRBV7-2, with 8 bases fitting TRBD2. The germline gives CDR1 SGHTA, CDR2 FQGNSA. The length of the CDR3 is 16 residues. The junction had 6 bases not matched to a gene; V was cut back by 2 bases and J by 2 bases. CDR3 sequence reads: CASSLYGGAVTDTQYF. CDR3 sequence (DNA): TGTGCCAGCAGCTTATACGGGGGGGCTGTCACAGATACGCAGTATTTT.

As for this clone: This specimen includes other DNA sequences encoding the same CDR3. J is TRBJ1-6 and V is TRBV5-4; the match to TRBD1 covers 7 bases. The length of the CDR3 is 15 residues. V lost 0 bases, J lost 6 bases, and 3 bases stayed unmatched. The V gene's germline CDR1 is SGHNT and CDR2 YYREEE (reference sequence). CDR3 sequence reads: CASSLAAGGNSPLHF. The CDR3 coding sequence is TGTGCCAGCAGCTTGGCCGCAGGGGGTAATTCACCCCTCCACTTT. Full variable domain (remainder filled in from reference TRBV5-4 and TRBJ1-6): ETGVTQSPTHLIKTRGQQVTLRCSSQSGHNTVSWYQQALGQGPQFIFQYYREEENGRGNFPPRFSGLQFPNYSSELNVNALELDDSALYLCASSLAAGGNSPLHFGNGTRLTVT.

The gene calls are TRBV27 and TRBJ1-2; TRBD1 agrees at 8 bases. There are 13 residues in the CDR3. Germline V gene sequence: CDR1 MNHEY, CDR2 SMNVEV (reference sequence). The J segment lost 8 bases and the V segment lost 6 bases, leaving 8 bases of the junction unmatched. CDR3 in amino acids: CASSTGQGVGYTF. CDR3 DNA: TGTGCCAGCAGCACAGGACAGGGTGTCGGCTACACCTTC.

This sequence joins TRBV5-1 and TRBJ2-1; TRBD2 matches 11 bases. The germline gives CDR1 SGHRS, CDR2 YFSETQ. The V and J ends lost 6 bases and 3 bases, in that order; junction bases with no gene match: 5. The CDR3 is 15 amino acids. The CDR3 bases are TGCGCCAGCAAAAGACTAGCGGGGTTCTACAATGAGCAGTTCTTC. Translated, it gives CASKRLAGFYNEQFF.

The chain joins TRBV5-8 to TRBJ1-2, with D hard to call. This CDR3 is 13 amino acids long. V dropped 0 bases and J dropped 0 bases, with 3 bases sitting between them. Looked up from germline, CDR1 is SGHTS and CDR2 is YDEGEE. CDR3 in amino acids: CASSLVANYGYTF. CDR3 sequence (DNA): TGTGCCAGCAGCTTGGTAGCTAACTATGGCTACACCTTC. Full variable domain (rest looked up from reference TRBV5-8 and TRBJ1-2): EAGVTQSPTHLIKTRGQQATLRCSPISGHTSVYWYQQALGLGLQFLLWYDEGEERNRGNFPPRFSGRQFPNYSSELNVNALELEDSALYLCASSLVANYGYTFGSGTRLTVV.

V is TRBV3-1 (or the pseudogene TRBV3-2) and J is TRBJ1-1; D gene unclear. The CDR3 runs 14 residues. V lost 1 base, J lost 3 bases, and 9 bases lay in between. Per germline, CDR1 LGHDT and CDR2 YNNKEL (reference sequence). The CDR3 bases are TGTGCCAGCAGCCAAGCGGGGAGATACACTGAAGCTTTCTTT. Translating gives CASSQAGRYTEAFF.

The chain uses TRBV27 and TRBJ1-5; D is perhaps TRBD1 (5 bases). Trimming removed 7 bases at V and 7 bases at J, with 29 bases between. This CDR3 region has 18 residues. Germline V CDR1 and CDR2: MNHEY, SMNVEV (reference sequence). This chain's CDR3 is CASKGSWDPTFRGQPQHF. DNA of the CDR3: TGTGCCAGCAAGGGCAGTTGGGATCCGACCTTCCGGGGGCAGCCCCAGCATTTT.